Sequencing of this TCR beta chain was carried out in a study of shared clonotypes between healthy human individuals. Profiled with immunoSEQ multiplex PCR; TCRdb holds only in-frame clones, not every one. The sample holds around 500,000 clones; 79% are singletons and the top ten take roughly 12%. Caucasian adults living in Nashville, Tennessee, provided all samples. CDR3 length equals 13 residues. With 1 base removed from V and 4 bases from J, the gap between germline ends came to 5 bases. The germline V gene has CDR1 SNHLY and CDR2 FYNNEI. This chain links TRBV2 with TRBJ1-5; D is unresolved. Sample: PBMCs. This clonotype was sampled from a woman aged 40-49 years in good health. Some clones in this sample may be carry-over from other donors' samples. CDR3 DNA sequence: TGTGCCAGCAGTGAAGTAGGTAATCAGCCCCAGCATTTT. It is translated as CASSEVGNQPQHF.